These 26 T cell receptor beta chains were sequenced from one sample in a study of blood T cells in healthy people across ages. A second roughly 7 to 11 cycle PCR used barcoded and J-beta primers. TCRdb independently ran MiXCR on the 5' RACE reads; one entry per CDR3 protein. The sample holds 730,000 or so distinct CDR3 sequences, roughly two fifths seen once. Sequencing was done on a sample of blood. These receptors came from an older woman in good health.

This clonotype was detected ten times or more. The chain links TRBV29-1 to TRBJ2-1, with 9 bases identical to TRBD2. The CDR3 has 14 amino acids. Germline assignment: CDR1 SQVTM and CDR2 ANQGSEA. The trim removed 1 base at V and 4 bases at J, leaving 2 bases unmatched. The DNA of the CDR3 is TGCAGCGTTGAAGTAAGCGGGAGGTACAATGAGCAGTTCTTC. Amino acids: CSVEVSGRYNEQFF.

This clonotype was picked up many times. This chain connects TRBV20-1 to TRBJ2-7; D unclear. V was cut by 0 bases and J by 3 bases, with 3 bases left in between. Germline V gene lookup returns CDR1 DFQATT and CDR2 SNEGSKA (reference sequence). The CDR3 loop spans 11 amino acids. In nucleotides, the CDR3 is TGCAGTGCTAGAGACGGCTACGAGCAGTACTTC. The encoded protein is CSARDGYEQYF.

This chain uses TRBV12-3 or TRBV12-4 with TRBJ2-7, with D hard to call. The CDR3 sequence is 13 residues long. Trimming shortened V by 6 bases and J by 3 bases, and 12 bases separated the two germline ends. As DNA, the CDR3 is TGTGCCAGCAGCCTCGGTTCCGACTACGAGCAGTACTTC. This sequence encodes CASSLGSDYEQYF.

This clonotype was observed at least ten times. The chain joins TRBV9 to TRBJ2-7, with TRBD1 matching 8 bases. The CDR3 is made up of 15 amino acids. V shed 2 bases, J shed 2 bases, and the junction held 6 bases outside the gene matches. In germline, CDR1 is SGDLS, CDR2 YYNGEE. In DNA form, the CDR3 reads TGTGCCAGCAGCGTCGAAACAGGGGGTACCTACGAGCAGTACTTC. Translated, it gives CASSVETGGTYEQYF.

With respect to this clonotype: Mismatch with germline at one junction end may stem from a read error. The CDR3 loop is CASNTGQATQETQYF. The CDR3, as DNA: TGCGCCAGCAACACGGGACAGGCGACTCAAGAGACCCAGTACTTC. The chain recombines TRBV3-1 with TRBJ2-5, with TRBD1 matching 8 bases. The CDR3 is made up of 15 amino acids. In germline, CDR1 is LGHDT, CDR2 YNNKEL (reference sequence).

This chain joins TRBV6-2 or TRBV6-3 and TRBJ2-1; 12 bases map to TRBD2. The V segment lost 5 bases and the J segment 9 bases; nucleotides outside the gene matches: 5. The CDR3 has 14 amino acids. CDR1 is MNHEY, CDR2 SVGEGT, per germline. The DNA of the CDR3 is TGTGCCAGCAGTCTAGCGGGAGGGGGGACTGAGCAGTTCTTC. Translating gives CASSLAGGGTEQFF.

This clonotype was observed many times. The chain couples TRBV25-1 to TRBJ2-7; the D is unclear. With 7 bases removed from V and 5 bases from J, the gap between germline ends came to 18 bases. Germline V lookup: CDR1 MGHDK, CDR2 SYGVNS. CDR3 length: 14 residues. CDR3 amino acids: CASNVGIQFHEQYF. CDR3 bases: TGTGCCAGCAACGTCGGTATTCAGTTCCACGAGCAGTACTTC.

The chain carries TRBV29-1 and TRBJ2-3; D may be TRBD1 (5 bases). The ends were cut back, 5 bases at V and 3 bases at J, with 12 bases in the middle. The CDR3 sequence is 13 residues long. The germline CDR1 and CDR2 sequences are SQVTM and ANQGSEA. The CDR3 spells CSVRAGLTDTQYF. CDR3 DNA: TGCAGCGTTAGGGCAGGGTTAACAGATACGCAGTATTTT.

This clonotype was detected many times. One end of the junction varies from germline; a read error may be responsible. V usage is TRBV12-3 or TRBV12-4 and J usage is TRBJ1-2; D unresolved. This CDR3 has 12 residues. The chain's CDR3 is CASSLGNYGYTF. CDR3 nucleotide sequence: TGCGCCAGCAGCTTGGGGAACTATGGCTACACCTTC.

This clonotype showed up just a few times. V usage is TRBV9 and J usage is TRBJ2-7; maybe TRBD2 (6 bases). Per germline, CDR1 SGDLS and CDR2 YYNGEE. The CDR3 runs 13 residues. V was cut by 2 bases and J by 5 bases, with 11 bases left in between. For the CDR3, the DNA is TGTGCCAGCAGCGTGTCGGGAGTCCACGAGCAGTACTTC. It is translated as CASSVSGVHEQYF.

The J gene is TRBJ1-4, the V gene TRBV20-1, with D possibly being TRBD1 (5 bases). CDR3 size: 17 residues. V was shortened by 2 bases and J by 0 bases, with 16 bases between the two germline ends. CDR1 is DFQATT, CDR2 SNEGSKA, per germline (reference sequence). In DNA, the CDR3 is TGCAGTGCTAGACCGATGGGGCCTCAGACAACTAATGAAAAACTGTTTTTT. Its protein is CSARPMGPQTTNEKLFF.

Here the CDR3 reads CASSLSDSAYEQYF. CDR3 nucleotides: TGTGCCAGCAGCTTAAGCGACTCCGCCTACGAGCAGTACTTC. The genes are TRBV7-2 and TRBJ2-7; D is unclear. Per the germline V gene, CDR1 is SGHTA and CDR2 is FQGNSA. The V end was cut by 2 bases, the J end by 2 bases, with 10 bases between. The CDR3 is 14 residues long. The whole variable domain, filled in from reference TRBV7-2 and TRBJ2-7, reads GAGVSQSPSNKVTEKGKDVELRCDPISGHTALYWYRQSLGQGLEFLIYFQGNSAPDKSGLPSDRFSAERTGGSVSTLTIQRTQQEDSAVYLCASSLSDSAYEQYFGPGTRLTVT.

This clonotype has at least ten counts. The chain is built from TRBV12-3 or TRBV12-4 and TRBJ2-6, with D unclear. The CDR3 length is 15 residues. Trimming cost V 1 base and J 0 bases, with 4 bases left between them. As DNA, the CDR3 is TGTGCCAGCAGTTTAGACCGCTCTGGGGCCAACGTCCTGACTTTC. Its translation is CASSLDRSGANVLTF.

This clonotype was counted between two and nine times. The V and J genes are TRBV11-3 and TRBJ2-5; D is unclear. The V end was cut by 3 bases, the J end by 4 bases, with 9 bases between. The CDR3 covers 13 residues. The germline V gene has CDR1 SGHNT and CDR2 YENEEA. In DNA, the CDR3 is TGTGCCAGCAGCTTGTCAGGCACAGAGACCCAGTACTTC. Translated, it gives CASSLSGTETQYF.

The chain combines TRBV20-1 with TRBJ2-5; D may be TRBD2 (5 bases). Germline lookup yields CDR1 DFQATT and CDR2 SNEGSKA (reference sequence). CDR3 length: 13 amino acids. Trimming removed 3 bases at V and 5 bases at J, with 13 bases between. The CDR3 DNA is TGCAGTGCTAGCGGACTCACCGCGGAGACCCAGTACTTC. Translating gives CSASGLTAETQYF.

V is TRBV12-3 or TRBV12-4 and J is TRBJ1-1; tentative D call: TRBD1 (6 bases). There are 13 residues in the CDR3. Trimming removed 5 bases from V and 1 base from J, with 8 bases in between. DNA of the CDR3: TGTGCCAGCAGTGGACAGCCGAACACTGAAGCTTTCTTT. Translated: CASSGQPNTEAFF.

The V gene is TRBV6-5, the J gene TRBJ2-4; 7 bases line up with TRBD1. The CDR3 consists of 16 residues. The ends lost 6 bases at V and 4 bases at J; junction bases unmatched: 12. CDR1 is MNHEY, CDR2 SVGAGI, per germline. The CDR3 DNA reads TGTGCCAGCAGCCCCGACCCACAGGGGTTAAAAAACATTCAGTACTTC. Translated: CASSPDPQGLKNIQYF.

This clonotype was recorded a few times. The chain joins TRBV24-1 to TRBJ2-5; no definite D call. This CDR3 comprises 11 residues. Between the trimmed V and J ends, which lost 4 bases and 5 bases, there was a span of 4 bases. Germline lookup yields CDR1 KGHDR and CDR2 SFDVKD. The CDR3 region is CATSEGETQYF. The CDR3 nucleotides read TGTGCCACCAGTGAGGGGGAGACCCAGTACTTC.

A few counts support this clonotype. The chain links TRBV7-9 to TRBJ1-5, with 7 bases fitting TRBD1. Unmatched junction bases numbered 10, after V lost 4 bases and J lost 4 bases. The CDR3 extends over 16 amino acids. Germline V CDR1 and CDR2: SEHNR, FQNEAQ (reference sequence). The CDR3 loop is CASSSPSGTENQPQHF. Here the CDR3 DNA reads TGTGCCAGCAGCTCACCGTCCGGGACAGAAAATCAGCCCCAGCATTTT. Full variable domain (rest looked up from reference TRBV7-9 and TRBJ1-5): DTGVSQNPRHKITKRGQNVTFRCDPISEHNRLYWYRQTLGQGPEFLTYFQNEAQLEKSRLLSDRFSAERPKGSFSTLEIQRTEQGDSAMYLCASSSPSGTENQPQHFGDGTRLSIL.

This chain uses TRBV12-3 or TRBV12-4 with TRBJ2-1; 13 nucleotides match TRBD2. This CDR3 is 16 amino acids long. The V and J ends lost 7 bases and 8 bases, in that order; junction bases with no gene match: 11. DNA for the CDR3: TGTGCCAGCACCACCCCGGGGACTAGCGGGAAGTATGAGCAGTTCTTC. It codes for CASTTPGTSGKYEQFF.

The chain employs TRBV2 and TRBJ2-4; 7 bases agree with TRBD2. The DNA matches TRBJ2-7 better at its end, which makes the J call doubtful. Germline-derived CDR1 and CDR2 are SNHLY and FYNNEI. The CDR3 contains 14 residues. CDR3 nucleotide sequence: TGTGCCAGCAGTGAACAGGGAGGGGACTACGAGCAGTACTTC. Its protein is CASSEQGGDYEQYF.

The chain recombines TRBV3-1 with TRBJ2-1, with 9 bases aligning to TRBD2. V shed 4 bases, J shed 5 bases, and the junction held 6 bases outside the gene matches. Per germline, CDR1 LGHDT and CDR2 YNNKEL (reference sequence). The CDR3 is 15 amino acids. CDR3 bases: TGTGCCAGCAGCCTTTGGCGGGAGGGAAACAATGAGCAGTTCTTC. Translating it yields CASSLWREGNNEQFF.

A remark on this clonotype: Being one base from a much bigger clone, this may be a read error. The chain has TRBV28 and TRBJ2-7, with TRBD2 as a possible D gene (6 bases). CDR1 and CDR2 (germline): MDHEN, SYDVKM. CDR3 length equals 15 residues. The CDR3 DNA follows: TGTGCCGGCAGTTCCCCTAGCGCGAGCGGCTACGAGCAGTACTTC. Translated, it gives CAGSSPSASGYEQYF.

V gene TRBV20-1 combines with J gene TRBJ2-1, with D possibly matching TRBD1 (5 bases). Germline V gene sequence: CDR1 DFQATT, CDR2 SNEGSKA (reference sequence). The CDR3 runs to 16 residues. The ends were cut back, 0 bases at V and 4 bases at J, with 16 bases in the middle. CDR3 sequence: CSAREAIQGQYNEQFF. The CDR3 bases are TGCAGTGCTAGAGAAGCCATTCAGGGCCAATACAATGAGCAGTTCTTC.

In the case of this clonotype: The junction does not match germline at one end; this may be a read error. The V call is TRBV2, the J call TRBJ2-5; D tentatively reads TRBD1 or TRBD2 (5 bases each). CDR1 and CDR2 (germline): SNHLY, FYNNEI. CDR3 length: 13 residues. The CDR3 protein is CASGGSWQGTQYF. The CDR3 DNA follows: TGTGCCAGCGGGGGATCGTGGCAAGGGACCCAGTACTTC. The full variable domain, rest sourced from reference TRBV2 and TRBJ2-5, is EPEVTQTPSHQVTQMGQEVILRCVPISNHLYFYWYRQILGQKVEFLVSFYNNEISEKSEIFDDQFSVERPDGSNFTLKIRSTKLEDSAMYFCASGGSWQGTQYFGPGTRLLVL.

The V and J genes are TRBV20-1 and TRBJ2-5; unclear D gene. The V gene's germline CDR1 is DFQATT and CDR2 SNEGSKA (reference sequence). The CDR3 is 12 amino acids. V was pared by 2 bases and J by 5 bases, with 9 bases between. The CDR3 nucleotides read TGCAGTGCTAGATTGGGCTTGGAGACCCAGTACTTC. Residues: CSARLGLETQYF.